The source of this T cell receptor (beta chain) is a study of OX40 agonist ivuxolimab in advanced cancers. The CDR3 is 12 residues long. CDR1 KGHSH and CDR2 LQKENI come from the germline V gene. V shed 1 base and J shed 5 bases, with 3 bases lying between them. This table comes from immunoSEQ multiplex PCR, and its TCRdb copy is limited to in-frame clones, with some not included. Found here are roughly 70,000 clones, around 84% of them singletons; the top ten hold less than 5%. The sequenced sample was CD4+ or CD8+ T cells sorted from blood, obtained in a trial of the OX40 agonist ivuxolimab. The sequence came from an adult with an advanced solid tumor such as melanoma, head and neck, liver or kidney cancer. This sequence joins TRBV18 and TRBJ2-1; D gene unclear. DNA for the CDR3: TGTGCCAGCTCACCACAGGACAATGAGCAGTTCTTC. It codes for CASSPQDNEQFF.